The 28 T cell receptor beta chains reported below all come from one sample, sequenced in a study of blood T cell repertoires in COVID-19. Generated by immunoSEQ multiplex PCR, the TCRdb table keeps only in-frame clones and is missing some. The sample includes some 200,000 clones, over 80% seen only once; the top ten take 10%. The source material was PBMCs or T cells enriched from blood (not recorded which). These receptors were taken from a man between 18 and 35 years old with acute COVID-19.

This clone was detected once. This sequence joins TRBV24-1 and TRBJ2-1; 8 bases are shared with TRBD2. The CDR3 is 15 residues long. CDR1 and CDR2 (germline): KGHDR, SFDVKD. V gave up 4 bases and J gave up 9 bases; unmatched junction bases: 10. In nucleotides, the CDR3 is TGTGCCACCAGTGACCCGGGACTAGTATTTGGTGAGCAGTTCTTC. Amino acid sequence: CATSDPGLVFGEQFF.

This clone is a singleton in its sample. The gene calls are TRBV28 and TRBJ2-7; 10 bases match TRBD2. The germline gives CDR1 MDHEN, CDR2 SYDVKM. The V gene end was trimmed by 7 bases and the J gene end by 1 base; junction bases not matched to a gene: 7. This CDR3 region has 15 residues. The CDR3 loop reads CASIQLAGGSYEQYF. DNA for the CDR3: TGTGCCAGCATCCAATTAGCGGGAGGATCCTACGAGCAGTACTTC.

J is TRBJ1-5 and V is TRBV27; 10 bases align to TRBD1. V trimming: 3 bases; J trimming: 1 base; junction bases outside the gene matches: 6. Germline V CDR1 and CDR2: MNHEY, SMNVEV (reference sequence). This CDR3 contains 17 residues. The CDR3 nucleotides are TGTGCCAGCAGTTTCTTGACAGGGGGCGCGAGCAATCAGCCCCAGCATTTT. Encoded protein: CASSFLTGGASNQPQHF.

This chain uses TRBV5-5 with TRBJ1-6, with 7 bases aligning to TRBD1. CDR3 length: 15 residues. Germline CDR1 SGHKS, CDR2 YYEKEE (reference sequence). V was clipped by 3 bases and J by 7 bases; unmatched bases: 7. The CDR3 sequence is CASSSQGDGNSPLHF. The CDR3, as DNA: TGTGCCAGCAGCTCGCAGGGGGACGGCAATTCACCCCTCCACTTT.

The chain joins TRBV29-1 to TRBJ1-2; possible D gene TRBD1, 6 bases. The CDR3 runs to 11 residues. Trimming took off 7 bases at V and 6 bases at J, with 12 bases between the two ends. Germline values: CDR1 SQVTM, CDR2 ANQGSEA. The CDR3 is CSARTDNGYTF. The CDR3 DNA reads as TGCAGCGCCAGGACAGACAATGGCTACACCTTC.

Here the CDR3 reads CASRRGGRTIYGYTF. CDR3 sequence (DNA): TGTGCCAGCAGGAGGGGGGGACGGACGATCTATGGCTACACCTTC. The V and J genes are TRBV2 and TRBJ1-2; D is perhaps TRBD1 (6 bases). The CDR3 is 15 residues long. Trimming took off 6 bases at V and 4 bases at J, with 18 bases between the two ends. Germline V lookup: CDR1 SNHLY, CDR2 FYNNEI.

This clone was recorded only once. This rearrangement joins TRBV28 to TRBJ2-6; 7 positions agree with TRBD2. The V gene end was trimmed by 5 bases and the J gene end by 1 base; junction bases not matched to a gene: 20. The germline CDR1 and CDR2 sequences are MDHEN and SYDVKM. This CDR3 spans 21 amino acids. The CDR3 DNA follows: TGTGCCAGCAGTCCCCTTGGTGGAGGGGAGGGCTCCGGATCTGGGGCCAACGTCCTGACTTTC. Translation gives CASSPLGGGEGSGSGANVLTF. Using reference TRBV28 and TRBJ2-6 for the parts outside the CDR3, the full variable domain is DVKVTQSSRYLVKRTGEKVFLECVQDMDHENMFWYRQDPGLGLRLIYFSYDVKMKEKGDIPEGYSVSREKKERFSLILESASTNQTSMYLCASSPLGGGEGSGSGANVLTFGAGSRLTVL.

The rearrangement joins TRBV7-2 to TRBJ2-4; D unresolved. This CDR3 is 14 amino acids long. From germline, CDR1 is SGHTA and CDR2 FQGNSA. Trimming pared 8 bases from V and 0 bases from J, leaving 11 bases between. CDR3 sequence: CASGTSLAKNIQYF. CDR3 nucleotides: TGTGCCAGCGGTACTTCACTAGCCAAAAACATTCAGTACTTC.

CDR3 sequence reads: CASSLGGQRDYEQYF. The CDR3, as DNA: TGTGCCAGCAGCTTAGGGGGACAGAGAGATTACGAGCAGTACTTC. The J gene is TRBJ2-7, the V gene TRBV7-2; TRBD1 matches at 7 bases. CDR3 length equals 15 residues. Trimming removed 1 base from V and 4 bases from J; junction bases left unmatched: 7. From germline, CDR1 is SGHTA and CDR2 FQGNSA. The full variable domain, in which reference TRBV7-2 and TRBJ2-7 provide the parts outside the CDR3, is GAGVSQSPSNKVTEKGKDVELRCDPISGHTALYWYRQSLGQGLEFLIYFQGNSAPDKSGLPSDRFSAERTGGSVSTLTIQRTQQEDSAVYLCASSLGGQRDYEQYFGPGTRLTVT.

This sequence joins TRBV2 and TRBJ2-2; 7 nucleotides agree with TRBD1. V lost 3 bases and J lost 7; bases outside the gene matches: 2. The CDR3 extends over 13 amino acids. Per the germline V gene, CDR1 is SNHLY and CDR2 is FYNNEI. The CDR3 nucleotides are TGTGCCAGCAGTGAGGGGACAGACGGGGAGCTGTTTTTT. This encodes CASSEGTDGELFF.

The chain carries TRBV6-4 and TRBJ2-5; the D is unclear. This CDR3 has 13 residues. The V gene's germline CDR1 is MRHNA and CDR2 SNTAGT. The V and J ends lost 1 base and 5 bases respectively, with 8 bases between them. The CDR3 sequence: CASSDYPGETQYF. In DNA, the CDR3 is TGTGCCAGCAGTGACTACCCCGGGGAGACCCAGTACTTC.

Here the CDR3 DNA reads TGCGCCAGCAGCCAAAAGCGTCATGGACAGGGACACAATGAGCAGTTCTTC. Translated: CASSQKRHGQGHNEQFF. The chain joins TRBV4-1 to TRBJ2-1; TRBD1 matches 8 bases. Germline values: CDR1 MGHRA, CDR2 YSYEKL. Trimming at V came to 2 bases and at J to 5 bases, leaving 11 bases not matched to a gene. The CDR3 consists of 17 residues.

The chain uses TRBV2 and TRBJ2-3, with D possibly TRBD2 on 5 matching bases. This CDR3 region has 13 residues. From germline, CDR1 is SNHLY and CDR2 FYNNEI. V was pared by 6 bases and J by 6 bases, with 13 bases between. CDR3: CASRENSGDTQYF. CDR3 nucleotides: TGTGCCAGCAGGGAGAACTCGGGGGATACGCAGTATTTT.

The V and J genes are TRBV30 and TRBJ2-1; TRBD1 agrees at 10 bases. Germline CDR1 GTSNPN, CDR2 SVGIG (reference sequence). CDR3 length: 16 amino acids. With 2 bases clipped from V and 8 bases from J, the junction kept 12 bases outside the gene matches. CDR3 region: CAWSTSQDRGRDEQFF. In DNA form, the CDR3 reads TGTGCCTGGAGTACCTCCCAGGACAGGGGGAGGGATGAGCAGTTCTTC.

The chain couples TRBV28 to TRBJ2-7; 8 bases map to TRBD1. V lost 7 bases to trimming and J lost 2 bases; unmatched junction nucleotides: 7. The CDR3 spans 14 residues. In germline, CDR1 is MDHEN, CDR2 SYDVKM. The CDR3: CASIGTGETYEQYF. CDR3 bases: TGTGCCAGCATAGGGACAGGAGAAACCTACGAGCAGTACTTC.

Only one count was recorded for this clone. CDR3 bases: TGCAGCGCCCTCCCGGGCCAGGGCCATACCTCCACTGAAGCTTTCTTT. Translated: CSALPGQGHTSTEAFF. The genes are TRBV29-1 and TRBJ1-1; D may be TRBD1 (5 bases). The CDR3 covers 16 residues. Trimming removed 7 bases from V and 4 bases from J, with 25 bases in between. Germline loops: CDR1 SQVTM, CDR2 ANQGSEA.

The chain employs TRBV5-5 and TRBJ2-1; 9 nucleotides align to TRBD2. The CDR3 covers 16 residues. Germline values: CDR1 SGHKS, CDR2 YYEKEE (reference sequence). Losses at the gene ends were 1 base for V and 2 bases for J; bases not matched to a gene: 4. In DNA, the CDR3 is TGTGCCAGCAGCTTGCCTAGCGGGACGACCTACAATGAGCAGTTCTTC. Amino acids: CASSLPSGTTYNEQFF.

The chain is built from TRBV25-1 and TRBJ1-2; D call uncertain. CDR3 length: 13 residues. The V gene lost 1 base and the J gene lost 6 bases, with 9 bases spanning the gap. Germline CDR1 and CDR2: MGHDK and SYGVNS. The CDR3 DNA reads TGTGCCAGCAGTGAATTGAGGGAGGATGGCTACACCTTC. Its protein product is CASSELREDGYTF.

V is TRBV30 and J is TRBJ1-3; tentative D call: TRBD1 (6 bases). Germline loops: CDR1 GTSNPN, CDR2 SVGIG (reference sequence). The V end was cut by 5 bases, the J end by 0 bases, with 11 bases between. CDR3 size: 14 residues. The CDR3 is CAWDQGLSGNTIYF. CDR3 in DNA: TGTGCCTGGGATCAGGGGCTCTCTGGAAACACCATATATTTT.

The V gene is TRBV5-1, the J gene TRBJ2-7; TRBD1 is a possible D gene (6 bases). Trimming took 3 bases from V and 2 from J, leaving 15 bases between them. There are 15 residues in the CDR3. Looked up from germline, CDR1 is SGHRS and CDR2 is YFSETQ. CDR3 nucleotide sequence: TGCGCCAGCAGCTCCTTAACAGGGCGGGCCTACGAGCAGTACTTC. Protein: CASSSLTGRAYEQYF.

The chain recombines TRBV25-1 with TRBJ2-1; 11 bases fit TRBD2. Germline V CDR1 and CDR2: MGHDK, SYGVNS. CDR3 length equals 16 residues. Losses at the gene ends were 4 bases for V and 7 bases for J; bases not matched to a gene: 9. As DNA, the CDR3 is TGTGCCAGCAGTGCGTCTAGCGGGAGGTCGGTTAATGAGCAGTTCTTC. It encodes CASSASSGRSVNEQFF.

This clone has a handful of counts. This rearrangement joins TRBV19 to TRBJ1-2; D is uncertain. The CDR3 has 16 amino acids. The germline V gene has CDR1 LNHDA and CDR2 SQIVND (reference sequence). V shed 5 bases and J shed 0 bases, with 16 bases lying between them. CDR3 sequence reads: CASSSLNQVANYGYTF. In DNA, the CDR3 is TGTGCCAGTAGTTCGCTAAACCAGGTAGCTAACTATGGCTACACCTTC.

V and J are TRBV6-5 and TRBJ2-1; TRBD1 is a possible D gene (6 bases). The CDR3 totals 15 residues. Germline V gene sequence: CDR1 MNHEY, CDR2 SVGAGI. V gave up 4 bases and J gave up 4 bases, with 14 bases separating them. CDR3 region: CASSSTGYVYNEQFF. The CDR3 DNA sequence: TGTGCCAGCAGTTCGACAGGATACGTTTACAATGAGCAGTTCTTC.

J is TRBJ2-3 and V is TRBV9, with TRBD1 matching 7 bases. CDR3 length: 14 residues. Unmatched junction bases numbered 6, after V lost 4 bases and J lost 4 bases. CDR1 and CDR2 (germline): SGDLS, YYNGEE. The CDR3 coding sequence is TGTGCCAGCAGCCCCCGACAGGGATCAGATACGCAGTATTTT. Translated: CASSPRQGSDTQYF.

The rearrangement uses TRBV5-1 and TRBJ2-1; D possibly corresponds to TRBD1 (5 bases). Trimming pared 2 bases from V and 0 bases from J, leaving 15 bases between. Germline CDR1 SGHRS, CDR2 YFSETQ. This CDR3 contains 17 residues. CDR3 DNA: TGCGCCAGCAGCTTTTTACCAGGGCAAAACTCCTACAATGAGCAGTTCTTC. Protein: CASSFLPGQNSYNEQFF.

DNA for the CDR3: TGTGCCAGCGGACAATCAGGCAATCAGCCCCAGCATTTT. Translation: CASGQSGNQPQHF. The rearrangement joins TRBV7-9 to TRBJ1-5, with D tentatively TRBD1 (5 bases). Looked up from germline, CDR1 is SEHNR and CDR2 is FQNEAQ (reference sequence). The CDR3 contains 13 residues. With 8 bases removed from V and 2 bases from J, the gap between germline ends came to 10 bases.

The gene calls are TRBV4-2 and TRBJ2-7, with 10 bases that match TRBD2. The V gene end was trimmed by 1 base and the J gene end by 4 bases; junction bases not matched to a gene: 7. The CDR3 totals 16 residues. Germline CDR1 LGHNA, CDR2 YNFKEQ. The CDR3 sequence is CASSQGEAGGPYEQYF. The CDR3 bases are TGTGCCAGCAGCCAAGGTGAAGCGGGAGGGCCATACGAGCAGTACTTC.

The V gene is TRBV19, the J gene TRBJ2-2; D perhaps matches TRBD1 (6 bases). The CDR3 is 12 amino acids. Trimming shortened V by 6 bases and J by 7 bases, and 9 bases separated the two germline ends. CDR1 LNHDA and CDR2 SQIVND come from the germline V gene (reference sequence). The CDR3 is CASRTGRGELFF. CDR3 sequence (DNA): TGTGCCAGTAGGACAGGACGCGGGGAGCTGTTTTTT.